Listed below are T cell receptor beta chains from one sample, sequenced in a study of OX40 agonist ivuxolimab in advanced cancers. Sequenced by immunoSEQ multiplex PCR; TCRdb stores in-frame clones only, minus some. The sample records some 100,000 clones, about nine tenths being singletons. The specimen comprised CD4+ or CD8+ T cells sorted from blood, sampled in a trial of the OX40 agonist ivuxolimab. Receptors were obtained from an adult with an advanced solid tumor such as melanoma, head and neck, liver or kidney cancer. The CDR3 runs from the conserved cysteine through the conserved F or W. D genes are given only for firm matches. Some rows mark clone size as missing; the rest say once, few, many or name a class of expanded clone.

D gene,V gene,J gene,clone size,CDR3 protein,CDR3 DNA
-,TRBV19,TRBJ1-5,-,CASSILIRERQPQHF,TGTGCCAGTAGTATATTAATAAGGGAGAGGCAGCCCCAGCATTTT
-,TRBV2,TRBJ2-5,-,CASSVGVRETQYF,TGTGCCAGCAGTGTGGGGGTTCGGGAGACCCAGTACTTC
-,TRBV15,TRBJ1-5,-,CATSSPTEYQPQHF,TGTGCCACCAGCAGCCCCACGGAATATCAGCCCCAGCATTTT
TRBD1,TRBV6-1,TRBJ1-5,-,CASSSDRAGNQPQHF,TGTGCCAGCAGCTCGGACAGGGCGGGCAATCAGCCCCAGCATTTT
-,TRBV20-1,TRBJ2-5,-,CSASNIETQYF,TGCAGTGCTAGCAACATAGAGACCCAGTACTTC
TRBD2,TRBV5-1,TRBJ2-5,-,CASSSGEGLETQYF,TGCGCCAGCAGTTCGGGGGAGGGCCTAGAGACCCAGTACTTC
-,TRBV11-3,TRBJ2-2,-,CASSLDRNTGELFF,TGTGCCAGCAGCTTAGACAGGAACACCGGGGAGCTGTTTTTT
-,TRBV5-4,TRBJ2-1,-,CASSPEGYNEQFF,TGTGCCAGCAGCCCGGAGGGATACAATGAGCAGTTCTTC
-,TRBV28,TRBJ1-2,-,CASSPGQSPYGYTF,TGTGCCAGCAGTCCTGGACAATCACCTTATGGCTACACCTTC
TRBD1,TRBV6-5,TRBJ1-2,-,CASSSDRGPRYTF,TGTGCCAGCAGTTCTGACAGGGGGCCTCGCTACACCTTC
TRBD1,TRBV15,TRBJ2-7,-,CATSRDPGGADEQYF,TGTGCCACCAGCAGAGATCCAGGGGGTGCGGACGAGCAGTACTTC
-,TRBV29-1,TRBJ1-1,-,CSVEPGRTEAFF,TGCAGCGTTGAGCCAGGGCGGACTGAAGCTTTCTTT
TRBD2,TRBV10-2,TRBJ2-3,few,CASNGLAVPDTQYF,TGCGCCAGCAATGGACTAGCGGTCCCAGATACGCAGTATTTT
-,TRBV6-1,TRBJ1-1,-,CASSEKSGGIAFF,TGTGCCAGCAGTGAAAAGAGTGGGGGTATAGCTTTCTTT
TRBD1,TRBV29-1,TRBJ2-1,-,CSVALDRDEQFF,TGCAGCGTTGCCCTGGACAGGGATGAGCAGTTCTTC
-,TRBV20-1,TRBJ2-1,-,CSAGNNNEQFF,TGCAGTGCTGGGAATAACAATGAGCAGTTCTTC
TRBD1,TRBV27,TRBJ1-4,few,CASRDSGGSEKLFF,TGTGCCAGCAGGGATTCAGGGGGGTCTGAAAAACTGTTTTTT
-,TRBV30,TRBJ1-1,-,CAWKGLRRTEAFF,TGTGCCTGGAAGGGACTACGACGGACTGAAGCTTTCTTT
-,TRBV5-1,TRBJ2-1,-,CASSLDPGVGEQFF,TGCGCCAGCAGCTTGGATCCGGGAGTAGGTGAGCAGTTCTTC
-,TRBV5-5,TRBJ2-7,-,CASNSLSGPYEQYF,TGTGCCAGCAATTCGTTGTCAGGCCCCTACGAGCAGTACTTC
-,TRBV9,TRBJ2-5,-,CASSPEAQGMQTQYF,TGTGCCAGCAGCCCAGAAGCCCAGGGAATGCAGACCCAGTACTTC